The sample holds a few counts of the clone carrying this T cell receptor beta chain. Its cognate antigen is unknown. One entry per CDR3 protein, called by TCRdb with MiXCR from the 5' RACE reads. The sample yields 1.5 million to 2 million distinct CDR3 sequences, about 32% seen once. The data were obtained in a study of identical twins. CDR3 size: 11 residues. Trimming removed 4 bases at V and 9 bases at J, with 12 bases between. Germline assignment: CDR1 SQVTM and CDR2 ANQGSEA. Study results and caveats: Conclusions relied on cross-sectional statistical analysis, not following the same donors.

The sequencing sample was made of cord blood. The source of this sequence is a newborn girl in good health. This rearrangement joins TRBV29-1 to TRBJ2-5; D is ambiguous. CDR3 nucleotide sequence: TGCAGCGTTGCATCTTCCGCGGCCCAGTACTTC. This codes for CSVASSAAQYF.